A selection of T cell receptor beta chains follows, all from one sample in a study of shared clonotypes between healthy human individuals. Sequencing used immunoSEQ multiplex PCR; TCRdb keeps in-frame clones, though not all of them. Here the sample spans roughly 2.1 million clones, under 95% being singletons. The sequenced sample was naive CD8+ T cells from PBMCs. The receptors stem from a man between 18 and 29 years old in good health. Some clones in this sample may be carry-over from other donors' samples. The CDR3 runs from the conserved cysteine through the conserved F or W. Each record gives: V gene, D gene, J gene, clone size, CDR3 DNA, CDR3 protein. A D gene is named only where the DNA matches it firmly. Clone size is not always given. Where it is, it says once, few, many or a class for expanded clones.

>TRBV9|.|TRBJ2-7|.
TGTGCCAGCAGCGCCGGGGGGCTAGCTGTATACGAGCAGTACTTC
CASSAGGLAVYEQYF
>TRBV11-2|TRBD1|TRBJ2-7|once
TGTGCCAGCGAACTTAGGGCCGGGACAGCCTACGAGCAGTACTTC
CASELRAGTAYEQYF
>TRBV6-5|.|TRBJ1-2|.
TGTGCCAGCAGTTATCGGGAAACTAACTATGGCTACACCTTC
CASSYRETNYGYTF
>TRBV19|.|TRBJ1-3|.
TGTGCCAGTACCGACTATAAGGAACCGACGGTGAACACCATATATTTT
CASTDYKEPTVNTIYF
>TRBV27|TRBD1|TRBJ2-7|.
TGTGCCAGCAGGCCACCGCAGGGGGCATACGAGCAGTACTTC
CASRPPQGAYEQYF
>TRBV4-1|.|TRBJ2-3|.
TGCGCCAGCAGCCGCTCCGCTAGGGGCGATACGCAGTATTTT
CASSRSARGDTQYF
>TRBV30|.|TRBJ1-2|.
TGTGCCTGGAGCACCCCCACGGGAATCTATGGCTACACCTTC
CAWSTPTGIYGYTF
>TRBV4-1|.|TRBJ1-2|.
TGCGCCAGCAGCCAAGTTACAGGGAGGAACTATGGCTACACCTTC
CASSQVTGRNYGYTF
>TRBV7-8|.|TRBJ2-3|.
TGTGCCAGCAGCTTAGAACTAGGGGCGGGAGATACGCAGTATTTT
CASSLELGAGDTQYF
>TRBV4-3|.|TRBJ2-3|.
TGCGCCAGCAGCCAAGCCACCGGAAGGTCAGATACGCAGTATTTT
CASSQATGRSDTQYF
>TRBV4-1|.|TRBJ1-5|.
TGCGCCAGCAGCCAAGTTTCGCTTAGCAATCAGCCCCAGCATTTT
CASSQVSLSNQPQHF
>TRBV9|.|TRBJ2-5|once
TGTGCCAGCAGCGTAGCCGTCGGGCTGCGGGAGACCCAGTACTTC
CASSVAVGLRETQYF
>TRBV27|.|TRBJ2-1|.
TGTGCCAGCAGTTTAACGGGAGCCCACAATGAGCAGTTCTTC
CASSLTGAHNEQFF
>TRBV4-3|.|TRBJ2-7|.
TGCGCCAGCAGCCCCACATCGAGGGGACGCTACGAGCAGTACTTC
CASSPTSRGRYEQYF
>TRBV2|.|TRBJ2-3|.
TGTGCCAGCAGTGAGACGTGGGAGGGGGGCACAGATACGCAGTATTTT
CASSETWEGGTDTQYF
>TRBV4-2|.|TRBJ1-3|.
TGTGCCAGCAGCCAAATGACCCTCGGGGAATCTGGAAACACCATATATTTT
CASSQMTLGESGNTIYF
>TRBV16|TRBD2|TRBJ2-4|.
TGTGCCAGCAGCCTGACTAGCGGGGTGGACATTCAGTACTTC
CASSLTSGVDIQYF
>TRBV7-8|TRBD1|TRBJ2-2|.
TGTGCCAGCAGCTTATCCCGGGACAGGGGTTCCGGGGAGCTGTTTTTT
CASSLSRDRGSGELFF
>TRBV6-5|TRBD2|TRBJ2-2|.
TGTGCCAGCTCCCCGGAGGCGGGAGGGACCGGGGAGCTGTTTTTT
CASSPEAGGTGELFF
>TRBV7-9|.|TRBJ2-3|.
TGTGCCAGCAGCTTACCCTCCATGGGGCCTCTCACAGATACGCAGTATTTT
CASSLPSMGPLTDTQYF
>TRBV7-6|TRBD2|TRBJ2-7|.
TGTGCCAGCAGCTTAGGCGGGTCTAGCGGGAGTGTCTACGAGCAGTACTTC
CASSLGGSSGSVYEQYF
>TRBV27|.|TRBJ2-7|.
TGTGCCAGCAGTTTGGGGGGGCTTTCCTACGAGCAGTACTTC
CASSLGGLSYEQYF
>TRBV19|.|TRBJ1-2|.
TGTGCCGCGCGACCCGCCGGCTACTATGGCTACACCTTC
CAARPAGYYGYTF
>TRBV4-3|.|TRBJ1-1|.
TGCGCCAGCAGCCGGCTGCAGGGGACGGACTTGAACACTGAAGCTTTCTTT
CASSRLQGTDLNTEAFF